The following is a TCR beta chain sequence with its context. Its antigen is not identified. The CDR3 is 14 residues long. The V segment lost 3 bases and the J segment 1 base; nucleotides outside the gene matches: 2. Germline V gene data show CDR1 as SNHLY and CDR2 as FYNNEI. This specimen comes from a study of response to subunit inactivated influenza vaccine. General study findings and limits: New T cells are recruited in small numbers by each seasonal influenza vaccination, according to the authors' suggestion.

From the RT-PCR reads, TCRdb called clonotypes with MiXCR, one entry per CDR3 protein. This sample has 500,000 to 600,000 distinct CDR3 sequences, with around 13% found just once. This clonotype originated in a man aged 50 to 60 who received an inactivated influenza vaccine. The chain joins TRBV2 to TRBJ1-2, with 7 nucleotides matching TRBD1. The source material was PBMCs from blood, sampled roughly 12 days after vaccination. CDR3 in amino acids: CASSDSGGNYGYTF. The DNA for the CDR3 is TGTGCCAGCAGTGATTCAGGGGGTAACTATGGCTACACCTTC.